The clone carrying this TCR beta chain has just one count. The antigen remains undetermined. Germline V lookup: CDR1 SGHDT, CDR2 YYEEEE. CDR3 size: 15 residues. The ends were cut back, 6 bases at V and 4 bases at J, with 19 bases in the middle. This specimen belongs to a study of OX40 agonist ivuxolimab in advanced cancers. About the research overall: Patients were 82.7% male with ages roughly 20 to 90, mean approximately 55. Three partial responders included one hepatocellular carcinoma patient and two cutaneous melanoma patients. Study findings and constraints: Both CD4+ and CD8+ T cell populations in blood had undergone clonal expansion by week 6 at 0.1 to 3.0 mg/kg. Patients with a partial response at 0.1-3.0 mg/kg had among the lowest clonal expansion.

The data were produced by immunoSEQ multiplex PCR, yet TCRdb's version contains in-frame clones alone and is incomplete. The sample records 20,000 to 25,000 clones, 80% to 90% being singletons. This specimen consisted of CD4+ or CD8+ T cells sorted from blood, obtained in a trial of the OX40 agonist ivuxolimab. The chain links TRBV5-6 to TRBJ1-1, with D possibly matching TRBD1 (6 bases). The sequence was obtained from an adult with an advanced solid tumor such as melanoma, head and neck, liver or kidney cancer. The CDR3 DNA reads as TGTGCCAGCAACATAGGGGGAGGGGCGAGCACTGAAGCTTTCTTT. Its translation is CASNIGGGASTEAFF.